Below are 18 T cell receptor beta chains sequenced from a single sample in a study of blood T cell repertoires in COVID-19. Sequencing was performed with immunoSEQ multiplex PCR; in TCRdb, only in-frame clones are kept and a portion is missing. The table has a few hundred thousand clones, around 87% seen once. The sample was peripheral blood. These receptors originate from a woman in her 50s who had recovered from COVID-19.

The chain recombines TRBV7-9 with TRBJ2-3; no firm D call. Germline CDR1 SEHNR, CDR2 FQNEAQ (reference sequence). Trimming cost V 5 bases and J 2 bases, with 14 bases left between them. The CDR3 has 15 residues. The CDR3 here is CASSPTGSYTDTQYF. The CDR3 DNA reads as TGTGCCAGCAGCCCCACCGGGTCCTACACAGATACGCAGTATTTT. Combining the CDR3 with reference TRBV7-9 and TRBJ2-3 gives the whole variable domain DTGVSQNPRHKITKRGQNVTFRCDPISEHNRLYWYRQTLGQGPEFLTYFQNEAQLEKSRLLSDRFSAERPKGSFSTLEIQRTEQGDSAMYLCASSPTGSYTDTQYFGPGTRLTVL.

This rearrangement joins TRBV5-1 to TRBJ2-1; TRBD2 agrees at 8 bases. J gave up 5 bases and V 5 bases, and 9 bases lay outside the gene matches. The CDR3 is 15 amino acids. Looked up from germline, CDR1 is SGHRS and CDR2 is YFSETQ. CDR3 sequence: CASRLGLVMDNEQFF. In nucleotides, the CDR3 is TGCGCCAGCAGACTGGGACTAGTTATGGACAATGAGCAGTTCTTC.

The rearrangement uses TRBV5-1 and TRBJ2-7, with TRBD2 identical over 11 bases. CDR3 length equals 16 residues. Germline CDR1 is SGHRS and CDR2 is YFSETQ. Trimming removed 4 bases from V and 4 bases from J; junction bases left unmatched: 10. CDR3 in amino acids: CASSRLAGGAPYEQYF. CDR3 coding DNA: TGCGCCAGCAGCAGGCTAGCGGGAGGAGCGCCTTACGAGCAGTACTTC.

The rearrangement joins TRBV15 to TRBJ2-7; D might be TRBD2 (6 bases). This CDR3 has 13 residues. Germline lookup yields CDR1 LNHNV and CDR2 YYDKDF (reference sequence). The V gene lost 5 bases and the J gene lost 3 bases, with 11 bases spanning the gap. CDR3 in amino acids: CATSGGIDYEQYF. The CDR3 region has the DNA TGTGCCACCAGCGGCGGGATTGACTACGAGCAGTACTTC. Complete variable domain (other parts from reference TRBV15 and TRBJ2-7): DAMVIQNPRYQVTQFGKPVTLSCSQTLNHNVMYWYQQKSSQAPKLLFHYYDKDFNNEADTPDNFQSRRPNTSFCFLDIRSPGLGDTAMYLCATSGGIDYEQYFGPGTRLTVT.

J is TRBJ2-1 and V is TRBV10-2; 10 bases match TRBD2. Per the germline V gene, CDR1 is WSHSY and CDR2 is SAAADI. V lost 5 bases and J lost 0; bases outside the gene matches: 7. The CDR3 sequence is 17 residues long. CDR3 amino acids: CASSSGRVQSSYNEQFF. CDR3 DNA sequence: TGCGCCAGCAGTAGCGGGAGGGTACAAAGCTCCTACAATGAGCAGTTCTTC.

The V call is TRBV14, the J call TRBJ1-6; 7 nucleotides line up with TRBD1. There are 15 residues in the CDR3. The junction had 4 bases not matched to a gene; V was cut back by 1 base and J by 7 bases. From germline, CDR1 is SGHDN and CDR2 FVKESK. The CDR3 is CASSQGGTVNSPLHF. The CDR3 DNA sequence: TGTGCCAGCAGCCAAGGTGGGACAGTGAATTCACCCCTCCACTTT.

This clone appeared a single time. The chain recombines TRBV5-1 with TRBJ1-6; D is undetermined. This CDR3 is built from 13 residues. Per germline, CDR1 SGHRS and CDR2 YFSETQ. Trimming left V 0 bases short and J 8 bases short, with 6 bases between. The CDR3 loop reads CASSLAGYSPLHF. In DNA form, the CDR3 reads TGCGCCAGCAGCTTGGCAGGTTATTCACCCCTCCACTTT.

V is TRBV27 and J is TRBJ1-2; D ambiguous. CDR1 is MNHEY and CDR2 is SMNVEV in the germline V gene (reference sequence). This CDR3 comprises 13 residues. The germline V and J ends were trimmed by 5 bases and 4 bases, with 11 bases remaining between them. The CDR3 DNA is TGTGCCAGCAGTATGACACTGGGCTATGGCTACACCTTC. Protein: CASSMTLGYGYTF.

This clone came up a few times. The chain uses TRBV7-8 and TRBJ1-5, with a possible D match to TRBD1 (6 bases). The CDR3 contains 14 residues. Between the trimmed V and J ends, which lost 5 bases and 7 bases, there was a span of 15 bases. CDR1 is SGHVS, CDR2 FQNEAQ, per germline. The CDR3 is CASSRGRGGQPQHF. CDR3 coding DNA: TGTGCCAGCAGCCGGGGGAGGGGGGGACAGCCCCAGCATTTT.

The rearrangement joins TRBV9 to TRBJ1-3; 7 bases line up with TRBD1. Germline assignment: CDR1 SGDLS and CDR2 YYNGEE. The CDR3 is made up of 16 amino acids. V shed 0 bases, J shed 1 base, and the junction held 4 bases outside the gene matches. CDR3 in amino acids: CASSVGSGGSGNTIYF. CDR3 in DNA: TGTGCCAGCAGCGTAGGATCAGGGGGGTCTGGAAACACCATATATTTT. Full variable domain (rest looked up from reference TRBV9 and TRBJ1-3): DSGVTQTPKHLITATGQRVTLRCSPRSGDLSVYWYQQSLDQGLQFLIQYYNGEERAKGNILERFSAQQFPDLHSELNLSSLELGDSALYFCASSVGSGGSGNTIYFGEGSWLTVV.

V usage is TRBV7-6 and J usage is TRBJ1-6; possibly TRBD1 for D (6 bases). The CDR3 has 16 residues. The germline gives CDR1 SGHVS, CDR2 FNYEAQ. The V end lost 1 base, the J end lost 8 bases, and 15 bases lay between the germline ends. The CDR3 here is CASSLDSQGRHSPLHF. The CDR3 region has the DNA TGTGCCAGCAGCTTAGATAGCCAGGGGCGACATTCACCCCTCCACTTT.

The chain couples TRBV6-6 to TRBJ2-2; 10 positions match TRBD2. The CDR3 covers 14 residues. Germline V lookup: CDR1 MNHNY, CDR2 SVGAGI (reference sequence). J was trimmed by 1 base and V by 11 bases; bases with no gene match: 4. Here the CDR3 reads CAALAGQNTGELFF. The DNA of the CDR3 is TGTGCCGCACTAGCGGGACAGAACACCGGGGAGCTGTTTTTT.

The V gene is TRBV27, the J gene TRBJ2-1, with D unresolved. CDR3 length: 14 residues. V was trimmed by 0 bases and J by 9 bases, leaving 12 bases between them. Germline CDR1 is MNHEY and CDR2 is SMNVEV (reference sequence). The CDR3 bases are TGTGCCAGCAGTTTATCGCACGCCCTTAGTGAGCAGTTCTTC. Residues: CASSLSHALSEQFF.

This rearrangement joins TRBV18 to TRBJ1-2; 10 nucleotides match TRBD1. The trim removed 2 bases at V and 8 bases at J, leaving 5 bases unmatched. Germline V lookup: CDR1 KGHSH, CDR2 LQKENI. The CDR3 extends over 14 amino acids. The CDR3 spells CASSPYDRGRGYTF. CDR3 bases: TGTGCCAGCTCACCATATGACAGGGGGCGAGGCTACACCTTC.

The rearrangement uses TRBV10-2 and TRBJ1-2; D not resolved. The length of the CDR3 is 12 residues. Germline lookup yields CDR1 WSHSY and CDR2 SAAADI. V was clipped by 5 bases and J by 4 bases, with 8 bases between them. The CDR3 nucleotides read TGCGCCAGCAGTCGAGAATCCTATGGCTACACCTTC. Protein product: CASSRESYGYTF.

The CDR3 DNA reads as TGTGCCAGCGGCCGGACACACTACGAGCAGTACTTC. It translates to CASGRTHYEQYF. The rearrangement joins TRBV5-6 to TRBJ2-7; TRBD1 is a possible D gene (5 bases). The CDR3 consists of 12 residues. Germline values: CDR1 SGHDT, CDR2 YYEEEE. V gave up 7 bases and J gave up 3 bases, with 11 bases separating them.

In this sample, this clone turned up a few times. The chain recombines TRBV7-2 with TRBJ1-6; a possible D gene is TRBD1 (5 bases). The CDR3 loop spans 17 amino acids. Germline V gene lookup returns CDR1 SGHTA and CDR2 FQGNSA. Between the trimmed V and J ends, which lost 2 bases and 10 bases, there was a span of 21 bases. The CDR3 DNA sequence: TGTGCCAGCAGCTTACGATGGCGGGGCGCGGTCGGATCACCCCTCCACTTT. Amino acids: CASSLRWRGAVGSPLHF.

The CDR3 spells CASSLGAGLRGNTIYF. The CDR3 DNA reads TGTGCCAGCAGCTTAGGCGCAGGGCTTCGAGGAAACACCATATATTTT. The chain recombines TRBV7-6 with TRBJ1-3, with D perhaps matching TRBD1 (5 bases). Trimming pared 1 base from V and 4 bases from J, leaving 14 bases between. CDR3 length: 16 amino acids. Germline V gene sequence: CDR1 SGHVS, CDR2 FNYEAQ.